Below are 5 T cell receptor beta chains sequenced from a single sample in a study of Ad26.COV2.S vaccination and SARS-CoV-2 variants. Here immunoSEQ multiplex PCR was the method, and the copy in TCRdb shows in-frame clones only, minus some. Here the sample spans 240,000 or so clones, roughly 90% being singletons. Treatment in this sample: over 15 received Ad26.COV2.S at low or high dose, single or two shots; roughly 5 received placebo; per-sample allocation not given. Day 63 after the first vaccine or placebo injection was the time point for sampling. Here the sequenced sample was peripheral blood, taken in a trial of Ad26.COV2.S vaccine versus placebo. These receptors were taken from a person aged 18-60 years who received the Ad26.COV2.S COVID-19 vaccine or a placebo.

The V gene is TRBV7-9, the J gene TRBJ1-6; 10 nucleotides line up with TRBD1. With V trimmed by 3 bases and J by 4 bases, 3 bases remained unmatched. The germline gives CDR1 SEHNR, CDR2 FQNEAQ (reference sequence). This CDR3 spans 16 amino acids. This CDR3 reads CASSFGDRGYNSPLHF. The CDR3 coding sequence is TGTGCCAGCAGCTTCGGGGACAGGGGTTATAATTCACCCCTCCACTTT.

This clone was observed once. The chain couples TRBV7-2 to TRBJ2-5, with a possible D match to TRBD1 (6 bases). Germline V gene sequence: CDR1 SGHTA, CDR2 FQGNSA. This CDR3 region has 15 residues. V lost 1 base, J lost 3 bases, and 12 bases lay in between. The CDR3 coding sequence is TGTGCCAGCAGCTTAGGGGCCGGACAGAAAGAGACCCAGTACTTC. It codes for CASSLGAGQKETQYF.

The chain carries TRBV4-3 and TRBJ1-2; TRBD1 agrees at 11 bases. Germline V gives CDR1 LGHNA, CDR2 YSLEER. This CDR3 has 15 amino acids. J was trimmed by 7 bases and V by 1 base; bases with no gene match: 5. The CDR3 loop reads CASSQAGQGGFGYTF. The CDR3 nucleotides read TGCGCCAGCAGCCAAGCGGGACAGGGGGGATTTGGCTACACCTTC.

This chain uses TRBV10-3 with TRBJ2-7; the match to TRBD1 covers 7 bases. Germline values: CDR1 ENHRY, CDR2 SYGVKD. The J segment lost 2 bases and the V segment lost 6 bases, leaving 7 bases of the junction unmatched. The CDR3 runs 14 residues. CDR3 sequence reads: CAIRPTGSPYEQYF. The CDR3 bases are TGTGCCATCAGACCGACAGGGTCACCCTACGAGCAGTACTTC.

The chain uses TRBV5-1 and TRBJ2-1; TRBD2 matches at 9 bases. This CDR3 comprises 15 residues. The V gene's germline CDR1 is SGHRS and CDR2 YFSETQ. The V and J ends lost 0 bases and 4 bases, in that order; junction bases with no gene match: 2. CDR3 in DNA: TGCGCCAGCAGCTTGGGCCTAGCGGGATACAATGAGCAGTTCTTC. Translated: CASSLGLAGYNEQFF.